Included here is one T cell receptor (beta chain) sequence, with context. Its antigen is not identified. This sample was included in a study of T cell responses to AZD1222 COVID-19 vaccine. General study points: Dominant at 160-218 and 743-854, vaccine-associated CD4 TCRs also spanned spike. In all cases, repertoires were sampled only after the peak T cell response. Donors were largely white British and mainly female; clonal diversity was possibly underestimated.

The repertoire was sequenced with immunoSEQ multiplex PCR; TCRdb's copy has only in-frame clones and lacks some. The sample contains approximately 70,000 clones, 85% of which appear only once. Trimming cost V 1 base and J 3 bases; bases outside gene matches: 5. This CDR3 contains 16 residues. Per germline, CDR1 SGHVS and CDR2 FNYEAQ. Sequencing used peripheral blood, obtained on day 0 of AZD1222 vaccination. The gene calls are TRBV7-6 and TRBJ1-1, with 10 bases aligning to TRBD1. This receptor was taken from an adult in good health. In nucleotides, the CDR3 is TGTGCCAGCAGCTTAGGAGGCGGGACAGGGGACACTGAAGCTTTCTTT. Protein sequence: CASSLGGGTGDTEAFF.